What follows are 20 T cell receptor beta chains derived from one specimen sequenced in a study of blood T cell repertoires in COVID-19. Libraries were prepared by immunoSEQ multiplex PCR; TCRdb keeps only in-frame clonotypes and omits some of them. The sample holds 140,000 to 150,000 clones, about 80% seen once. The specimen sequenced was peripheral blood. These receptors were taken from a man in his fifties or sixties with acute or convalescent COVID-19.

This clone was recorded a few times. The chain employs TRBV30 and TRBJ2-2; D ambiguous. V was trimmed by 2 bases and J by 7 bases, leaving 5 bases between them. The CDR3 covers 11 residues. Germline V gene sequence: CDR1 GTSNPN, CDR2 SVGIG (reference sequence). In DNA form, the CDR3 reads TGTGCCTGGAGTTCCGGCGGGGAGCTGTTTTTT. This codes for CAWSSGGELFF.

V usage is TRBV3-1 (or the pseudogene TRBV3-2) and J usage is TRBJ2-5, with D tentatively TRBD2 (6 bases). V was trimmed by 2 bases and J by 5 bases, leaving 21 bases between them. CDR1 and CDR2 from the germline V gene are LGHDT and YNNKEL (reference sequence). There are 17 residues in the CDR3. The DNA of the CDR3 is TGTGCCAGCAGCCAATTTGTAGGGGATAGCGGTCGGGAGACCCAGTACTTC. This codes for CASSQFVGDSGRETQYF.

Concerning this clone itself: One junction end does not reproduce the germline sequence, and a read error may be involved. The chain recombines TRBV6-1 with TRBJ1-5; D is uncertain. Germline loops: CDR1 MNHNS, CDR2 SASEGT. This CDR3 comprises 14 residues. The CDR3 here is CASREAYSNQPQHF. CDR3 coding DNA: TGTGCCAGCAGAGAAGCATATAGCAATCAGCCCCAGCATTTT.

This clone has more than one count but fewer than ten. This rearrangement joins TRBV7-2 to TRBJ2-1; possible D gene TRBD1, 6 bases. V lost 0 bases and J lost 14, with 8 bases in between. The CDR3 runs 11 residues. Germline lookup yields CDR1 SGHTA and CDR2 FQGNSA. The CDR3 DNA follows: TGTGCCAGCAGCTTAGCGCAGGGGAAGTTCTTC. Encoded protein: CASSLAQGKFF.

J is TRBJ2-1 and V is TRBV28, with 13 bases fitting TRBD2. V shed 5 bases, J shed 9 bases, and the junction held 7 bases outside the gene matches. There are 15 residues in the CDR3. Germline V CDR1 and CDR2: MDHEN, SYDVKM. This CDR3 is CASSLGLAGEGEQFF. CDR3 sequence (DNA): TGTGCCAGCAGTCTAGGACTAGCGGGGGAGGGTGAGCAGTTCTTC.

V and J are TRBV12-5 and TRBJ2-2, with D unresolved. Germline lookup yields CDR1 LGHNT and CDR2 FRNRAP. V was cut by 0 bases and J by 5 bases, with 13 bases left in between. This CDR3 region has 16 residues. CDR3 nucleotide sequence: TGTGCTAGTGGTTTGGTACTTGGGCCTGGGACCGGGGAGCTGTTTTTT. As protein: CASGLVLGPGTGELFF.

The chain combines TRBV10-2 with TRBJ2-7, with 9 bases identical to TRBD1. This CDR3 has 14 amino acids. J gave up 2 bases and V 5 bases, and 4 bases lay outside the gene matches. CDR1 is WSHSY and CDR2 is SAAADI in the germline V gene. In nucleotides, the CDR3 is TGCGCCAGCAGTTCCACAGGGGGCCCCTACGAGCAGTACTTC. Amino acid sequence: CASSSTGGPYEQYF.

This clone came up a few times. This sequence joins TRBV2 and TRBJ1-6; TRBD1 agrees at 9 bases. The CDR3 extends over 15 amino acids. J lost 7 bases, V lost 4 bases, and 5 bases had no gene match. CDR1 SNHLY and CDR2 FYNNEI come from the germline V gene. The CDR3 reads CASSGTGAQNSPLHF. CDR3 nucleotide sequence: TGTGCCAGCAGTGGGACAGGGGCTCAAAATTCACCCCTCCACTTT.

This clone was seen a few times. This chain connects TRBV28 to TRBJ1-4; 10 nucleotides match TRBD1. The CDR3 loop spans 14 amino acids. The junction had 6 bases not matched to a gene; V was cut back by 6 bases and J by 8 bases. Germline CDR1 reads MDHEN; CDR2 reads SYDVKM. Here the CDR3 DNA reads TGTGCCAGCAGCGGACAGGGGGAGGTAGAAAAACTGTTTTTT. It translates to CASSGQGEVEKLFF. The full variable domain, its missing parts supplied by reference TRBV28 and TRBJ1-4, is DVKVTQSSRYLVKRTGEKVFLECVQDMDHENMFWYRQDPGLGLRLIYFSYDVKMKEKGDIPEGYSVSREKKERFSLILESASTNQTSMYLCASSGQGEVEKLFFGSGTQLSVL.

The chain couples TRBV20-1 to TRBJ1-2; D gene ambiguous. This CDR3 region has 11 residues. The germline gives CDR1 DFQATT, CDR2 SNEGSKA (reference sequence). With 3 bases removed from V and 6 bases from J, the gap between germline ends came to 8 bases. Here the CDR3 reads CSARNGDGYTF. As DNA, the CDR3 is TGCAGTGCTAGGAACGGGGATGGCTACACCTTC.

This sequence joins TRBV5-1 and TRBJ2-2; 7 nucleotides align to TRBD1. This CDR3 is built from 16 residues. V gave up 5 bases and J gave up 7 bases; unmatched junction bases: 14. Germline CDR1 reads SGHRS; CDR2 reads YFSETQ. This CDR3 reads CASRSGQAPSGGELFF. For the CDR3, the DNA is TGCGCCAGCAGATCTGGACAGGCTCCGTCGGGCGGGGAGCTGTTTTTT. Full variable domain (outside the CDR3, taken from reference TRBV5-1 and TRBJ2-2): KAGVTQTPRYLIKTRGQQVTLSCSPISGHRSVSWYQQTPGQGLQFLFEYFSETQRNKGNFPGRFSGRQFSNSRSEMNVSTLELGDSALYLCASRSGQAPSGGELFFGEGSRLTVL.

The rearrangement links TRBV6-6 to TRBJ2-2; 11 bases map to TRBD1. Germline CDR1 and CDR2: MNHNY and SVGAGI (reference sequence). This CDR3 region has 17 residues. Germline trimming cut 5 bases from V and 4 bases from J; bases unmatched to any gene: 9. CDR3 sequence reads: CASSRWVGTGGTGELFF. The DNA of the CDR3 is TGTGCCAGCAGTAGATGGGTGGGGACAGGGGGCACCGGGGAGCTGTTTTTT.

This sequence joins TRBV7-8 and TRBJ1-5, with 10 nucleotides matching TRBD1. Germline V CDR1 and CDR2: SGHVS, FQNEAQ. The CDR3 has 16 amino acids. The V segment lost 4 bases and the J segment 6 bases; nucleotides outside the gene matches: 9. CDR3 in amino acids: CASSSRDRGFGQPQHF. For the CDR3, the DNA is TGTGCCAGCAGCTCCCGGGACAGGGGATTCGGTCAGCCCCAGCATTTT.

Sample share makes this clone medium-sized. Different DNA sequences within this sample yield the same CDR3. The V gene is TRBV18, the J gene TRBJ1-5, with 7 bases matching TRBD1. CDR1 and CDR2 from the germline V gene are KGHSH and LQKENI. V lost 6 bases to trimming and J lost 1 base; unmatched junction nucleotides: 3. CDR3 length: 14 residues. The CDR3 nucleotides read TGTGCCAGCTCCCTGACAGGGAGCAATCAGCCCCAGCATTTT. Translating it yields CASSLTGSNQPQHF.

CDR3 loop: CAISERQGGSSNQPQHF. CDR3 bases: TGTGCCATCAGTGAAAGACAGGGGGGCAGTAGCAATCAGCCCCAGCATTTT. The J gene is TRBJ1-5, the V gene TRBV10-3; 9 bases align to TRBD1. This CDR3 is built from 17 residues. Trimming cost V 3 bases and J 0 bases; bases outside gene matches: 6. In germline, CDR1 is ENHRY, CDR2 SYGVKD.

V and J are TRBV6-5 and TRBJ1-2; weak D call: TRBD1 (5 bases). This CDR3 is 15 amino acids long. Germline V gene data show CDR1 as MNHEY and CDR2 as SVGAGI. V lost 2 bases to trimming and J lost 0 bases, with 10 bases between them. CDR3 nucleotides: TGTGCCAGCAGTTACGGCACAGGCTCTAACTATGGCTACACCTTC. This encodes CASSYGTGSNYGYTF.

V gene TRBV3-1 (or the pseudogene TRBV3-2) combines with J gene TRBJ2-1; the match to TRBD1 covers 7 bases. With 5 bases clipped from V and 5 bases from J, the junction kept 9 bases outside the gene matches. There are 15 residues in the CDR3. Germline lookup yields CDR1 LGHDT and CDR2 YNNKEL (reference sequence). CDR3: CASSTRTGLNNEQFF. Written as DNA, the CDR3 is TGTGCCAGCAGCACCCGGACAGGCCTTAACAATGAGCAGTTCTTC.

The chain links TRBV24-1 to TRBJ2-3; a weak D match, TRBD1 (6 bases). The CDR3 extends over 15 amino acids. CDR1 KGHDR and CDR2 SFDVKD come from the germline V gene. Trimming left V 4 bases short and J 10 bases short, with 20 bases between. The CDR3 DNA reads as TGTGCCACCAGTGACCCCACTATTGGACAGTCACCGCAGTATTTT. This codes for CATSDPTIGQSPQYF.

This clone was detected a few times. The rearrangement joins TRBV28 to TRBJ1-1, with 9 bases matching TRBD1. The length of the CDR3 is 15 residues. The germline gives CDR1 MDHEN, CDR2 SYDVKM. J lost 3 bases, V lost 5 bases, and 7 bases had no gene match. The CDR3 DNA follows: TGTGCCAGCAGTCCCCGGGACAGGGAGGACACTGAAGCTTTCTTT. Protein sequence: CASSPRDREDTEAFF.

The J gene is TRBJ2-5, the V gene TRBV29-1; 7 bases align to TRBD2. The germline gives CDR1 SQVTM, CDR2 ANQGSEA. This CDR3 spans 12 amino acids. The junction had 5 bases not matched to a gene; V was cut back by 7 bases and J by 3 bases. The CDR3 sequence is CSGEREEETQYF. The DNA for the CDR3 is TGCAGCGGGGAGCGGGAAGAAGAGACCCAGTACTTC.